This TCR beta chain was captured in a study of PD-1 blockade in classical Hodgkin lymphoma. General study findings and limits: Newly diagnosed patients were said to have less baseline TCR diversity than healthy donors did.

A word on this clone: The antigen remains undetermined.

Sequenced by immunoSEQ multiplex PCR; TCRdb stores in-frame clones only, minus some. The sample holds over 80,000 clones, around 80% seen once. Time point noted: cycle 4 day 1 (C4D1), after 5 to 7 weeks of nivolumab. No patient escaped relapse after autologous stem cell transplantation, and brentuximab vedotin exposure varied. This CDR3 comprises 14 residues. Trimming removed 5 bases from V and 3 bases from J, with 13 bases in between. Germline CDR1 and CDR2: MDHEN and SYDVKM. The receptor was derived from a human donor with classical Hodgkin lymphoma. The chain combines TRBV28 with TRBJ2-5; TRBD1 or TRBD2 may be the D gene (7 bases each). The sequencing used peripheral blood mononuclear cells (PBMCs), collected before the fourth cycle of nivolumab. The CDR3 spells CASSGGGTEETQYF. The CDR3 region has the DNA TGTGCCAGCAGTGGGGGGGGGACAGAAGAGACCCAGTACTTC.